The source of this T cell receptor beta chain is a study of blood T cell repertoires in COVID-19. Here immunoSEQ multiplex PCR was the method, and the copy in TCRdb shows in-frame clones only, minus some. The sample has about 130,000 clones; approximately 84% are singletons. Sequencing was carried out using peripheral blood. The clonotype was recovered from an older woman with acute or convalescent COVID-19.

CDR3 sequence (DNA): TGCGCCAGCAGCCAAAGGGGGACTAGCGGGGGGACAGATACGCAGTATTTT. It codes for CASSQRGTSGGTDTQYF. The chain has TRBV4-1 and TRBJ2-3; 15 nucleotides agree with TRBD2. CDR1 is MGHRA and CDR2 is YSYEKL in the germline V gene. J was trimmed by 3 bases and V by 2 bases; bases with no gene match: 3. CDR3 size: 17 residues.